The clone carrying this TCR beta chain occurred once. No antigen is known for it. This sample was taken from a study of cytomegalovirus exposure and HLA in healthy donors. Across the whole study: Assignment to the Caucasian-associated ancestry cluster applied to more than 75% of the roughly 400 genotyped donors.

Study-level results: Later on, an analysis found that several of the most significant clusters appeared to be linked to common viral pathogens, which included parvovirus B19. Researchers catalogued 160 or so TCR beta chains as cytomegalovirus-associated.

With 0 bases removed from V and 5 bases from J, the gap between germline ends came to 19 bases. The CDR3 is 17 residues long. The germline CDR1 and CDR2 sequences are PRHDT and FYEKMQ (reference sequence). In the PCR, 60 Vbeta and 13 Jbeta primers were used. Produced via immunoSEQ multiplex PCR; TCRdb's table is partial and in-frame only. The profile shows 90,000 to 120,000 clones, roughly 87% of them singletons. The chain has TRBV13 and TRBJ1-1, with D possibly TRBD1 on 6 matching bases. What was sequenced was PBMCs. The clonotype was recovered from a man aged 25-40 years in good health and CMV-seropositive. CDR3 DNA sequence: TGTGCCAGCAGCTTAGGAGGGGGAGAGGGAATACGGACTGAAGCTTTCTTT. It is translated as CASSLGGGEGIRTEAFF.